Below are 28 T cell receptor beta chains sequenced from a single sample in a study of blood T cells in healthy people across ages. A second PCR, run for about 7 to 11 cycles, used a sample-barcoded 5' primer plus a J-beta primer mix. Via MiXCR, TCRdb re-called the 5' RACE reads, giving one row per CDR3 protein. The table lists more than 600,000 distinct CDR3 sequences, around 25% of them singletons. These same data were also listed under a study on T cells of mothers and their children.

The sample was blood. The receptors shown here come from a boy aged 10-17 years in good health.

The DNA for the CDR3 is TGCAGTGCTAGAGACAGGGTGATGACGCAGTATTTT. Protein sequence: CSARDRVMTQYF. V usage is TRBV20-1 and J usage is TRBJ2-3; maybe TRBD1 (5 bases). The CDR3 is made up of 12 amino acids. CDR1 and CDR2 from the germline V gene are DFQATT and SNEGSKA (reference sequence). The V end lost 0 bases, the J end lost 9 bases, and 10 bases lay between the germline ends.

This clonotype was seen only once. V and J are TRBV20-1 and TRBJ1-2, with 7 bases lining up with TRBD1. CDR3 length: 14 amino acids. V lost 7 bases, J lost 5 bases, and 13 bases stayed unmatched. CDR1 and CDR2 (germline): DFQATT, SNEGSKA (reference sequence). CDR3 coding DNA: TGCAGTGGATCGAAGGGACAGAACCCATATGGCTACACCTTC. Encoded protein: CSGSKGQNPYGYTF.

This clonotype appeared a few times. The chain links TRBV29-1 to TRBJ2-2; tentative D call: TRBD2 (5 bases). The CDR3 covers 12 residues. V was pared by 3 bases and J by 7 bases, with 9 bases between. Germline V gene data show CDR1 as SQVTM and CDR2 as ANQGSEA. CDR3 sequence reads: CSVDSGDGELFF. CDR3 coding DNA: TGCAGCGTTGATTCCGGGGACGGGGAGCTGTTTTTT.

This clonotype has more than one count but fewer than ten. The V call is TRBV6-5, the J call TRBJ2-1; a weak D match, TRBD2 (6 bases). The CDR3 extends over 13 amino acids. From germline, CDR1 is MNHEY and CDR2 SVGAGI. Trimming shortened V by 6 bases and J by 12 bases, and 18 bases separated the two germline ends. CDR3 in DNA: TGTGCCAGCAGAAGCCGGGACTCTCGGCTGCAGTTCTTC. It specifies CASRSRDSRLQFF.

This sequence joins TRBV13 and TRBJ2-1, with TRBD2 as a possible D gene (6 bases). The germline V gene has CDR1 PRHDT and CDR2 FYEKMQ (reference sequence). This CDR3 is 17 amino acids long. Trimming stripped 5 bases from V and 5 bases from J, with 22 bases between. The CDR3 DNA reads TGTGCCAGCAGCCCCTTCGGGGGATTTAGATCGCACAATGAGCAGTTCTTC. This translates into CASSPFGGFRSHNEQFF.

This clonotype was detected only a few times. The genes are TRBV7-2 and TRBJ2-5; D not certain. Judging by the DNA end, TRBJ2-1 fits better; the J call may be wrong. This CDR3 contains 15 residues. CDR1 and CDR2 (germline): SGHTA, FQGNSA. CDR3 in DNA: TGTGCCAGCAGCTTAGCCCCGGCCGCTCACAATGAGCAGTTCTTC. Its translation: CASSLAPAAHNEQFF.

The rearrangement links TRBV29-1 to TRBJ1-2; D may be TRBD1 (5 bases). The CDR3 is 12 amino acids. Germline V gene sequence: CDR1 SQVTM, CDR2 ANQGSEA. The V and J ends lost 6 bases and 4 bases respectively, with 12 bases between them. The CDR3 sequence: CSVRGSSYGYTF. Written as DNA, the CDR3 is TGCAGCGTAAGGGGTAGCAGCTATGGCTACACCTTC.

The chain employs TRBV7-9 and TRBJ2-7; D call uncertain. Trimming stripped 5 bases from V and 8 bases from J, with 7 bases between. This CDR3 is 10 amino acids long. Per germline, CDR1 SEHNR and CDR2 FQNEAQ (reference sequence). DNA for the CDR3: TGTGCCAGCAGCCCCTGTAAGCAGTACTTC. Encoded protein: CASSPCKQYF.

Only a few counts were recorded for this clonotype. The V call is TRBV29-1, the J call TRBJ2-2; 10 bases align to TRBD2. The V segment lost 4 bases and the J segment 7 bases; nucleotides outside the gene matches: 9. Per the germline V gene, CDR1 is SQVTM and CDR2 is ANQGSEA. The CDR3 runs 15 residues. This CDR3 is CSVGGLAGESGELFF. The CDR3 nucleotides read TGCAGCGTTGGGGGGCTAGCGGGAGAGAGCGGGGAGCTGTTTTTT.

In its sample, this clonotype was seen many times. This sequence joins TRBV12-3 or TRBV12-4 and TRBJ1-6; a weak D match, TRBD1 (5 bases). This CDR3 spans 14 amino acids. V lost 7 bases and J 11 bases, leaving 18 bases between the germline ends. The CDR3 spells CASIGTLSGAPLHF. DNA of the CDR3: TGTGCCAGCATCGGGACCCTGTCGGGCGCACCCCTCCACTTT.

The CDR3 loop is CASSLDLSGGEMSQFF. In DNA form, the CDR3 reads TGTGCCAGCAGCTTAGATCTTAGCGGGGGCGAAATGTCGCAGTTCTTC. The V call is TRBV11-2, the J call TRBJ2-1; 9 bases fit TRBD2. CDR3 length: 16 residues. The V segment lost 0 bases and the J segment 12 bases; nucleotides outside the gene matches: 12. CDR1 and CDR2 (germline): SGHAT, FQNNGV.

The chain couples TRBV11-3 to TRBJ2-5; 7 bases fit TRBD1. CDR3 length: 14 residues. The germline gives CDR1 SGHNT, CDR2 YENEEA. V was clipped by 5 bases and J by 5 bases; unmatched bases: 8. CDR3 coding DNA: TGTGCCAGCAGCAAAGGGGGCGCTCTGGAGACCCAGTACTTC. As protein: CASSKGGALETQYF. The full variable domain, with the rest looked up from reference TRBV11-3 and TRBJ2-5, is EAGVVQSPRYKIIEKKQPVAFWCNPISGHNTLYWYLQNLGQGPELLIRYENEEAVDDSQLPKDRFSAERLKGVDSTLKIQPAELGDSAVYLCASSKGGALETQYFGPGTRLLVL.

This chain connects TRBV10-2 to TRBJ2-3, with D hard to call. CDR3 length: 15 amino acids. The V end was cut by 3 bases, the J end by 2 bases, with 12 bases between. Per the germline V gene, CDR1 is WSHSY and CDR2 is SAAADI. The CDR3 loop is CASSDLGVFTDTQYF. In nucleotides, the CDR3 is TGCGCCAGCAGTGATCTTGGGGTTTTCACAGATACGCAGTATTTT.

The chain links TRBV9 to TRBJ2-7; 9 bases align to TRBD1. CDR3 length: 14 residues. V shed 0 bases and J 5 bases; nucleotides not matched to a gene: 3. CDR1 and CDR2 from the germline V gene are SGDLS and YYNGEE. The DNA of the CDR3 is TGTGCCAGCAGCGTAGCAGGACAGGGGAACGAGCAGTACTTC. Translation: CASSVAGQGNEQYF.

The V call is TRBV20-1, the J call TRBJ2-3, with 8 bases fitting TRBD2. The CDR3 spans 16 residues. The V and J ends lost 6 bases and 6 bases, in that order; junction bases with no gene match: 17. CDR1 is DFQATT, CDR2 SNEGSKA, per germline (reference sequence). The CDR3 protein is CSADSGTSTGLDTQYF. Written as DNA, the CDR3 is TGCAGTGCAGACTCCGGGACTAGTACGGGTCTGGATACGCAGTATTTT.

Only a few counts were recorded for this clonotype. The genes are TRBV11-2 and TRBJ2-5; weak D call: TRBD2 (5 bases). The V end lost 1 base, the J end lost 4 bases, and 22 bases lay between the germline ends. CDR3 length: 18 amino acids. Germline V gene sequence: CDR1 SGHAT, CDR2 FQNNGV. The CDR3 nucleotides read TGTGCCAGCAGCTTAGTGTTTAGTGGGAGCCCCGACGGAGAGACCCAGTACTTC. Its translation: CASSLVFSGSPDGETQYF.

This clonotype was detected a few times. This chain connects TRBV15 to TRBJ2-5; D ambiguous. The J call is in doubt because the DNA end fits TRBJ2-7 better. The CDR3 has 14 amino acids. CDR1 and CDR2 from the germline V gene are LNHNV and YYDKDF (reference sequence). Here the CDR3 reads CATSREGISAEQYF. The CDR3 DNA follows: TGTGCCACCAGCAGAGAAGGAATATCGGCCGAGCAGTACTTC.

Only a few counts were recorded for this clonotype. The CDR3 is CASRHPESRFTDTQYF. DNA for the CDR3: TGCGCCAGCAGACATCCCGAGAGTCGGTTCACAGATACGCAGTATTTT. V gene TRBV5-1 combines with J gene TRBJ2-3; unclear D gene. CDR1 is SGHRS and CDR2 is YFSETQ in the germline V gene. V was cut by 5 bases and J by 2 bases, with 18 bases left in between. The CDR3 contains 16 residues.

This clonotype has just a few counts. This chain joins TRBV4-1 and TRBJ1-5; TRBD1 might be the D (5 bases). The germline V gene has CDR1 MGHRA and CDR2 YSYEKL. The CDR3 spans 18 residues. V was trimmed by 1 base and J by 3 bases, leaving 19 bases between them. DNA of the CDR3: TGCGCCAGCAGCCAAGTCCTGACGAAAGACAGAAACAATCAGCCCCAGCATTTT. This gives the protein CASSQVLTKDRNNQPQHF.

This clonotype was seen a handful of times. The junction departs from germline at one end; a sequencing error may be responsible. The rearrangement links TRBV4-3 to TRBJ2-1; D call uncertain. The length of the CDR3 is 12 residues. The germline V gene has CDR1 LGHNA and CDR2 YSLEER. This chain's CDR3 is CASGQALGEQFF. CDR3 sequence (DNA): TGCGCCAGCGGCCAAGCGCTCGGTGAGCAGTTCTTC.

This clonotype has only a few counts. The chain has TRBV6-6 and TRBJ2-5; D is possibly TRBD2 (6 bases). The length of the CDR3 is 13 residues. Germline-derived CDR1 and CDR2 are MNHNY and SVGAGI (reference sequence). Trimming left V 8 bases short and J 5 bases short, with 15 bases between. The CDR3 is CASGLPYGETQYF. The CDR3 DNA reads TGTGCCAGCGGACTACCCTACGGGGAGACCCAGTACTTC.

This chain links TRBV29-1 with TRBJ2-7; D is possibly TRBD1 (6 bases). The CDR3 totals 13 residues. V lost 6 bases and J 2 bases, leaving 14 bases between the germline ends. Germline CDR1 reads SQVTM; CDR2 reads ANQGSEA. DNA for the CDR3: TGCAGCGTCGTTGGACAGACAACCTACGAGCAGTACTTC. It translates to CSVVGQTTYEQYF.

This clonotype was counted between two and nine times. The V and J genes are TRBV7-9 and TRBJ1-2; D might be TRBD1 (5 bases). The V end was cut by 5 bases, the J end by 8 bases, with 18 bases between. The CDR3 runs 14 residues. Looked up from germline, CDR1 is SEHNR and CDR2 is FQNEAQ (reference sequence). The CDR3 DNA reads TGTGCCAGCAGCCCCTCCGTGGGGGTGAACGGCTACACCTTC. Encoded protein: CASSPSVGVNGYTF.

This clonotype was seen only a few times. CDR3 sequence: CASSYQLAGGSETQYF. In DNA form, the CDR3 reads TGTGCCAGCAGTTACCAACTAGCGGGAGGGTCGGAGACCCAGTACTTC. The chain combines TRBV6-5 with TRBJ2-5, with 13 nucleotides matching TRBD2. From germline, CDR1 is MNHEY and CDR2 SVGAGI. The CDR3 is 16 residues long. J gave up 5 bases and V 2 bases, and 5 bases lay outside the gene matches.

The chain is built from TRBV29-1 and TRBJ2-1; unclear D gene. With 4 bases removed from V and 2 bases from J, the gap between germline ends came to 6 bases. CDR1 and CDR2 from the germline V gene are SQVTM and ANQGSEA. The CDR3 runs to 12 residues. The CDR3 protein is CSVVRPYNEQFF. In DNA, the CDR3 is TGCAGCGTTGTCCGACCCTACAATGAGCAGTTCTTC.

The genes are TRBV13 and TRBJ1-4, with 8 positions matching TRBD1. The V segment lost 3 bases and the J segment 7 bases; nucleotides outside the gene matches: 13. The CDR3 loop spans 17 amino acids. CDR1 is PRHDT and CDR2 is FYEKMQ in the germline V gene (reference sequence). The CDR3 coding sequence is TGTGCCAGCAGCTTGGGACAGGTCCGGATGGGAAGTGAAAAACTGTTTTTT. Protein product: CASSLGQVRMGSEKLFF.

The table lists this clonotype with a count of one. The chain uses TRBV28 and TRBJ1-2; a weak D match, TRBD1 (5 bases). The germline V and J ends were trimmed by 6 bases and 4 bases, with 15 bases remaining between them. The CDR3 covers 14 residues. Germline V lookup: CDR1 MDHEN, CDR2 SYDVKM. CDR3 loop: CASRETGDLYGYTF. CDR3 DNA: TGTGCCAGCAGGGAGACGGGGGATCTCTATGGCTACACCTTC.

This chain joins TRBV5-1 and TRBJ1-4; D gene unclear. V was cut by 4 bases and J by 6 bases, with 7 bases left in between. The CDR3 spans 12 residues. Germline-derived CDR1 and CDR2 are SGHRS and YFSETQ. In nucleotides, the CDR3 is TGCGCCAGCAGCCCCGACGATGAAAAACTGTTTTTT. It translates to CASSPDDEKLFF.